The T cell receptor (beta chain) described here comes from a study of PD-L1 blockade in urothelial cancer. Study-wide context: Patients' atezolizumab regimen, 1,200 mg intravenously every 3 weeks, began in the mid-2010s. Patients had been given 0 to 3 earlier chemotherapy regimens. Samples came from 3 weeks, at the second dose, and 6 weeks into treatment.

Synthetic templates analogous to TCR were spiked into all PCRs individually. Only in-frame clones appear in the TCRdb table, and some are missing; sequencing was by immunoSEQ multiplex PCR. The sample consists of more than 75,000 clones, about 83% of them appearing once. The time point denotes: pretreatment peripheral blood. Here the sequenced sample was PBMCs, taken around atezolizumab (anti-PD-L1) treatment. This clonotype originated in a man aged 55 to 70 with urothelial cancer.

The CDR3 here is CASSRGEGAEAFF. CDR3 sequence (DNA): TGTGCCAGCAGCCGAGGAGAAGGAGCTGAAGCTTTCTTT. The chain joins TRBV7-9 to TRBJ1-1; D is uncertain. The germline V and J ends were trimmed by 5 bases and 6 bases, with 13 bases remaining between them. The germline gives CDR1 SEHNR, CDR2 FQNEAQ (reference sequence). The CDR3 loop spans 13 amino acids.